This TCR beta chain was sequenced for a study of blood T cell repertoires in COVID-19. Assay: immunoSEQ multiplex PCR; the TCRdb copy retains only in-frame clones and omits some. The sample has some 250,000 clones; 85% to 90% are singletons. Donors in Cohort 3 counted as recovered after two negative PCRs, clearance, or symptom resolution. Sequenced input: PBMCs or T cells enriched from blood (not recorded which). The source of this sequence is a man between 40 and 49 years old who had recovered from COVID-19.

CDR3 nucleotides: TGTGCCAGCAGCCACGCGGTCGGACCCAGGGCTGAAGCTTTCTTT. Protein: CASSHAVGPRAEAFF. The genes are TRBV7-9 and TRBJ1-1, with a weak D call TRBD1 (5 bases). The CDR3 is 15 residues long. The germline CDR1 and CDR2 sequences are SEHNR and FQNEAQ (reference sequence). Trimming cost V 5 bases and J 6 bases, with 19 bases left between them.